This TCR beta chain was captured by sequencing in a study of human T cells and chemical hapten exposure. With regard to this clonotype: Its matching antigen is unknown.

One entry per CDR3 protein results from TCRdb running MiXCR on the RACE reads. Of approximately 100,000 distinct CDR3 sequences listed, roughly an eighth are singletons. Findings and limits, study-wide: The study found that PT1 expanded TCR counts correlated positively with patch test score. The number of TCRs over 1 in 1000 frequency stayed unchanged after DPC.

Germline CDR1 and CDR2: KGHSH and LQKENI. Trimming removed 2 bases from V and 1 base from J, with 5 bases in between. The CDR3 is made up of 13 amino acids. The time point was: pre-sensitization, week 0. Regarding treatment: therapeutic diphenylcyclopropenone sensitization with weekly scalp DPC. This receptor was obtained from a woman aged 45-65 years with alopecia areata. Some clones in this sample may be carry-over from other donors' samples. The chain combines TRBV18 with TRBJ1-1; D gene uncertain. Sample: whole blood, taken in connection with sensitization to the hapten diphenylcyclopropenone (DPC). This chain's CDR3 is CASSPVPNTEAFF. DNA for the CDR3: TGTGCCAGCTCACCAGTTCCGAACACTGAAGCTTTCTTT. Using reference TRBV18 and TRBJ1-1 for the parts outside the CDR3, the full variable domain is NAGVMQNPRHLVRRRGQEARLRCSPMKGHSHVYWYRQLPEEGLKFMVYLQKENIIDESGMPKERFSAEFPKEGPSILRIQQVVRGDSAAYFCASSPVPNTEAFFGQGTRLTVV.